This passage covers 7 T cell receptor beta chains from one sample sequenced in a study of OX40 agonist ivuxolimab in advanced cancers. The repertoire was sequenced with immunoSEQ multiplex PCR; TCRdb's copy has only in-frame clones and lacks some. The sample has about 33,000 clones; 84% are singletons. The source was CD4+ or CD8+ T cells sorted from blood, collected in a trial of the OX40 agonist ivuxolimab. The receptor source for this set is an adult with an advanced solid tumor such as melanoma, head and neck, liver or kidney cancer.

J is TRBJ2-1 and V is TRBV9, with 7 bases matching TRBD2. The CDR3 sequence is 15 residues long. Trimming took 3 bases from V and 6 from J; bases not matched to a gene: 9. Germline V CDR1 and CDR2: SGDLS, YYNGEE. The CDR3 region is CASSAGLGSGNEQFF. CDR3 nucleotides: TGTGCCAGCAGCGCTGGACTAGGTTCTGGCAATGAGCAGTTCTTC.

The chain carries TRBV29-1 and TRBJ2-3; D may be TRBD1 (5 bases). V was clipped by 3 bases and J by 4 bases, with 11 bases between them. The CDR3 has 13 amino acids. CDR1 SQVTM and CDR2 ANQGSEA come from the germline V gene. CDR3 loop: CSVDGRVPDTQYF. As DNA, the CDR3 is TGCAGCGTTGATGGCAGGGTGCCAGATACGCAGTATTTT.

This chain connects TRBV6-5 to TRBJ2-1; D not certain. CDR3 size: 13 residues. V shed 2 bases and J shed 9 bases, with 11 bases lying between them. Germline assignment: CDR1 MNHEY and CDR2 SVGAGI. CDR3 DNA sequence: TGTGCCAGCAGTTACGGGCTAGGCGTTGAGCAGTTCTTC. This gives the protein CASSYGLGVEQFF.

V gene TRBV9 combines with J gene TRBJ2-7, with D perhaps matching TRBD1 or TRBD2 (5 bases each). The CDR3 sequence is 13 residues long. Trimming took off 3 bases at V and 3 bases at J, with 10 bases between the two ends. The V gene's germline CDR1 is SGDLS and CDR2 YYNGEE. CDR3 sequence: CASSGGTHYEQYF. The CDR3 nucleotides are TGTGCCAGCAGCGGGGGGACCCACTACGAGCAGTACTTC.

J is TRBJ1-2 and V is TRBV29-1, with TRBD1 matching 10 bases. Germline lookup yields CDR1 SQVTM and CDR2 ANQGSEA. This CDR3 contains 15 residues. J lost 2 bases, V lost 2 bases, and 5 bases had no gene match. The CDR3, as DNA: TGCAGCGTTGAACTTCCGACAGGGGGCAACTATGGCTACACCTTC. Translating it yields CSVELPTGGNYGYTF. Full variable domain (remainder filled in from reference TRBV29-1 and TRBJ1-2): SAVISQKPSRDICQRGTSLTIQCQVDSQVTMMFWYRQQPGQSLTLIATANQGSEATYESGFVIDKFPISRPNLTFSTLTVSNMSPEDSSIYLCSVELPTGGNYGYTFGSGTRLTVV.

The chain has TRBV2 and TRBJ2-7; 7 positions agree with TRBD1. The CDR3 is 16 residues long. CDR1 and CDR2 (germline): SNHLY, FYNNEI. V shed 7 bases and J 3 bases; nucleotides not matched to a gene: 15. Here the CDR3 DNA reads TGTGCCAGCATCGAAGGTGACAGGGTTACGAACTACGAGCAGTACTTC. Encoded protein: CASIEGDRVTNYEQYF.

V usage is TRBV5-3 and J usage is TRBJ1-1; D remains ambiguous. TRBV5-3 is filed as an ORF, its function uncertain. The CDR3 extends over 13 amino acids. The V end was cut by 4 bases, the J end by 6 bases, with 13 bases between. CDR3 in DNA: TGTGCCAGAAGCCTGGAACGTGGGGCTGAAGCTTTCTTT. The encoded protein is CARSLERGAEAFF.